This T cell receptor (beta chain) appears in the sequencing data of a study of cytomegalovirus exposure and HLA in healthy donors. Study-level points and caveats: When a later analysis was performed, an Asian-associated ancestry cluster reportedly had fewer N-insertions than the approximately 600-donor mean. The study dropped some indistinguishable V segments, TRBV6-2 and TRBV6-3 among them. Usually a TCR sequence was rare, but some public TCRs were found in many donors. The investigators catalogued 150 to 200 TCR beta chains as cytomegalovirus-associated.

The PCR had 60 Vbeta and 13 Jbeta primers. Only in-frame clones appear in the TCRdb table, and some are missing; sequencing was by immunoSEQ multiplex PCR. The sample carries 160,000 or so clones, about 78% recorded once. To note about this clone: The antigen remains unidentified.

The CDR3 contains 13 residues. V was pared by 10 bases and J by 0 bases, with 5 bases of the junction left unmatched. Germline assignment: CDR1 MDHEN and CDR2 SYDVKM. Input material: PBMCs. The J gene is TRBJ2-7, the V gene TRBV28; TRBD2 matches 8 bases. This receptor was identified in a male donor in good health and CMV-seronegative. For the CDR3, the DNA is TGTGCCACCTACGGGGGGGGCTCCTACGAGCAGTACTTC. Translated: CATYGGGSYEQYF.